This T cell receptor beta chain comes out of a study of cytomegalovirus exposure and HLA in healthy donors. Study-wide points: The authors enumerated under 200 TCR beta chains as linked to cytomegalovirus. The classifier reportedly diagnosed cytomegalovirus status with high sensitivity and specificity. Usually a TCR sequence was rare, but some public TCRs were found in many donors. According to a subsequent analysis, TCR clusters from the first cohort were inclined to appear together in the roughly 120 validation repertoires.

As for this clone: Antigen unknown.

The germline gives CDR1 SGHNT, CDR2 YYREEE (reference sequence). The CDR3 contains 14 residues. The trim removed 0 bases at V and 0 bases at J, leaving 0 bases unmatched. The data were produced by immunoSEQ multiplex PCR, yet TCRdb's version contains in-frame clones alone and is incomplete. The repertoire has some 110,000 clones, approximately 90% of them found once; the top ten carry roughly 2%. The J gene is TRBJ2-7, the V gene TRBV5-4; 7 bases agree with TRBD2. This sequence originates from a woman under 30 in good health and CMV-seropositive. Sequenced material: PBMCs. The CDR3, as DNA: TGTGCCAGCAGCTTGGGCGGGAGCTCCTACGAGCAGTACTTC. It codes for CASSLGGSSYEQYF. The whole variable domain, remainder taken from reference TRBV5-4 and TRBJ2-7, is ETGVTQSPTHLIKTRGQQVTLRCSSQSGHNTVSWYQQALGQGPQFIFQYYREEENGRGNFPPRFSGLQFPNYSSELNVNALELDDSALYLCASSLGGSSYEQYFGPGTRLTVT.